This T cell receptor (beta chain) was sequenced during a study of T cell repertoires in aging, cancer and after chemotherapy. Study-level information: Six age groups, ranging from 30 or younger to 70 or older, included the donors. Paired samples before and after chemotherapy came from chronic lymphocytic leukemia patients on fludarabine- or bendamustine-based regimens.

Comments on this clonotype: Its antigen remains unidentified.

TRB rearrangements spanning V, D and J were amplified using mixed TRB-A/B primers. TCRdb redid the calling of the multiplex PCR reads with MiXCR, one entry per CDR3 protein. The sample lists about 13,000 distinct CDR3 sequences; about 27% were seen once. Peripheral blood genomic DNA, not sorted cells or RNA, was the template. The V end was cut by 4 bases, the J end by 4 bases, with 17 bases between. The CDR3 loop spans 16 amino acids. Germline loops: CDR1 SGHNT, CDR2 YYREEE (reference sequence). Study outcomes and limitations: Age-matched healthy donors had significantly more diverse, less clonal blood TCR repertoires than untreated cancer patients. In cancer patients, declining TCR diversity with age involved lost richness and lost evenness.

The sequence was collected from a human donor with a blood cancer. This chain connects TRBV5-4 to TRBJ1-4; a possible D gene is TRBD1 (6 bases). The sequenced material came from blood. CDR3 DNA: TGTGCCAGCAGCCGAGGGGAAGGACAGCTTAATGAAAAACTGTTTTTT. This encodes CASSRGEGQLNEKLFF.